Following are 19 T cell receptor beta chains from one sample sequenced in a study of T and B cells in COVID-19 patients. Each TRB amplification used about 250-550 ng of genomic DNA from blood. BIOMED2 TRB-A/B primer pools were used in multiplex TRB PCR. TCRdb processed the multiplex PCR reads anew with MiXCR; each CDR3 protein has one entry. The sample has 20,000 to 25,000 distinct CDR3 sequences; 30% are singletons. Source material: blood. Every receptor here comes from a human donor who had recovered from COVID-19.

The sample holds a few counts of this clonotype. This chain uses TRBV6-5 with TRBJ2-2; TRBD1 matches at 7 bases. The CDR3 extends over 18 amino acids. Germline CDR1 MNHEY, CDR2 SVGAGI. The V gene end was trimmed by 5 bases and the J gene end by 3 bases; junction bases not matched to a gene: 15. CDR3 loop: CASSHPRQGTRDTGELFF. CDR3 in DNA: TGTGCCAGCAGTCACCCACGACAGGGTACGAGGGACACCGGGGAGCTGTTTTTT.

By share, this clonotype counts as medium-sized (0.01 to 0.1%). The chain carries TRBV6-5 and TRBJ2-1, with D maybe TRBD2 (5 bases). Germline loops: CDR1 MNHEY, CDR2 SVGAGI. With 6 bases removed from V and 0 bases from J, the gap between germline ends came to 9 bases. There are 14 residues in the CDR3. CDR3 DNA: TGTGCCAGCAGCCCCCTAGCCTCCTACAATGAGCAGTTCTTC. Its translation: CASSPLASYNEQFF.

In regard to this clonotype: A much larger clone differs by one base, so this may be a read error. This rearrangement joins TRBV30 to TRBJ2-5, with TRBD1 as a possible D gene (5 bases). CDR1 is GTSNPN and CDR2 is SVGIG in the germline V gene (reference sequence). The CDR3 sequence is 15 residues long. V was cut by 1 base and J by 1 base, with 13 bases left in between. CDR3 nucleotide sequence: TGTGCCTGGAGTGGCTCAGGGCTATCCCAAGAGACCCAGTACTTC. The encoded protein is CAWSGSGLSQETQYF. Full variable domain (missing parts from reference TRBV30 and TRBJ2-5): SQTIHQWPATLVQPVGSPLSLECTVEGTSNPNLYWYRQAAGRGLQLLFYSVGIGQISSEVPQNLSASRPQDRQFILSSKKLLLSDSGFYLCAWSGSGLSQETQYFGPGTRLLVL.

By sample fraction, this clonotype is medium-sized. The rearrangement joins TRBV11-3 to TRBJ2-1; possible D gene TRBD1, 5 bases. From germline, CDR1 is SGHNT and CDR2 YENEEA. CDR3 length equals 15 residues. V lost 0 bases and J lost 3, with 9 bases in between. In DNA form, the CDR3 reads TGTGCCAGCAGCTTAGAAGACAGCTTCTACAATGAGCAGTTCTTC. Amino acid sequence: CASSLEDSFYNEQFF.

The CDR3: CASSPRRDGYTF. DNA of the CDR3: TGTGCCAGCAGCCCCCGGAGGGACGGCTACACCTTC. V gene TRBV6-6 combines with J gene TRBJ1-2, with D possibly TRBD1 on 5 matching bases. The CDR3 is 12 residues long. CDR1 is MNHNY, CDR2 SVGAGI, per germline (reference sequence). Trimming pared 6 bases from V and 8 bases from J, leaving 13 bases between.

Written as DNA, the CDR3 is TGTGCCAGCAGCTTAGATGGGACAGACAATTCACCCCTCCACTTT. Its protein product is CASSLDGTDNSPLHF. V usage is TRBV11-3 and J usage is TRBJ1-6; 7 bases fit TRBD1. The CDR3 runs 15 residues. The junction had 3 bases not matched to a gene; V was cut back by 0 bases and J by 7 bases. CDR1 and CDR2 from the germline V gene are SGHNT and YENEEA. Full variable domain (outside the CDR3, taken from reference TRBV11-3 and TRBJ1-6): EAGVVQSPRYKIIEKKQPVAFWCNPISGHNTLYWYLQNLGQGPELLIRYENEEAVDDSQLPKDRFSAERLKGVDSTLKIQPAELGDSAVYLCASSLDGTDNSPLHFGNGTRLTVT.

This clonotype showed up many times. The chain joins TRBV12-3 or TRBV12-4 to TRBJ2-3; 8 bases are shared with TRBD2. The V segment lost 10 bases and the J segment 5 bases; nucleotides outside the gene matches: 11. The CDR3 is 14 residues long. CDR3 DNA: TGTGCCACCCGGGGGGCGGGGGGCGTAGATACGCAGTATTTT. It codes for CATRGAGGVDTQYF.

This clonotype was counted once. V gene TRBV11-2 combines with J gene TRBJ2-1; a possible D gene is TRBD2 (7 bases). Germline lookup yields CDR1 SGHAT and CDR2 FQNNGV. The length of the CDR3 is 15 residues. Trimming took off 1 base at V and 9 bases at J, with 16 bases between the two ends. CDR3 protein: CASSLGRGPASEQFF. DNA for the CDR3: TGTGCCAGCAGCTTAGGGCGGGGGCCCGCCAGTGAGCAGTTCTTC.

The chain carries TRBV6-4 and TRBJ2-3; D might be TRBD1 or TRBD2, each matching 6 bases. This CDR3 spans 15 amino acids. Trimming took off 8 bases at V and 0 bases at J, with 15 bases between the two ends. Germline assignment: CDR1 MRHNA and CDR2 SNTAGT. The CDR3: CASALRGESTDTQYF. The CDR3 DNA follows: TGTGCCAGCGCTCTTAGGGGGGAAAGCACAGATACGCAGTATTTT.

V usage is TRBV18 and J usage is TRBJ1-2; D unresolved. Between the trimmed V and J ends, which lost 4 bases and 2 bases, there was a span of 11 bases. From germline, CDR1 is KGHSH and CDR2 LQKENI. The CDR3 has 14 residues. CDR3 in amino acids: CASSLTGRNYGYTF. CDR3 DNA sequence: TGTGCCAGCTCACTCACCGGGAGAAACTATGGCTACACCTTC.

This clonotype was counted between two and nine times. This chain links TRBV12-3 or TRBV12-4 with TRBJ2-1, with 10 bases matching TRBD2. Germline trimming cut 1 base from V and 6 bases from J; bases unmatched to any gene: 3. The CDR3 runs to 15 residues. In DNA, the CDR3 is TGTGCCAGCAGTTTAGACCTAGCGGGGGCCAATGAGCAGTTCTTC. Its translation is CASSLDLAGANEQFF.

This clonotype was counted between two and nine times. This rearrangement joins TRBV5-4 to TRBJ2-7, with D maybe TRBD1 (6 bases). Trimming removed 1 base at V and 1 base at J, with 12 bases between. This CDR3 spans 15 amino acids. Germline values: CDR1 SGHNT, CDR2 YYREEE (reference sequence). CDR3 sequence reads: CASSLRGGRSYEQYF. The CDR3 bases are TGTGCCAGCAGCTTGAGAGGGGGAAGATCCTACGAGCAGTACTTC.

V gene TRBV18 combines with J gene TRBJ2-5; 8 nucleotides line up with TRBD2. The V gene's germline CDR1 is KGHSH and CDR2 LQKENI. V lost 3 bases to trimming and J lost 5 bases; unmatched junction nucleotides: 5. The length of the CDR3 is 14 residues. In nucleotides, the CDR3 is TGTGCCAGCTCACCGGGACTAGAAAGGGAGACCCAGTACTTC. Translation: CASSPGLERETQYF.

The rearrangement uses TRBV15 and TRBJ2-3, with D possibly being TRBD2 (6 bases). This CDR3 contains 15 residues. Germline V gives CDR1 LNHNV, CDR2 YYDKDF (reference sequence). V lost 5 bases, J lost 2 bases, and 14 bases lay in between. The CDR3 sequence: CATSFGGGTTDTQYF. The CDR3 bases are TGTGCCACCAGCTTCGGAGGCGGGACCACAGATACGCAGTATTTT. Full variable domain (missing parts from reference TRBV15 and TRBJ2-3): DAMVIQNPRYQVTQFGKPVTLSCSQTLNHNVMYWYQQKSSQAPKLLFHYYDKDFNNEADTPDNFQSRRPNTSFCFLDIRSPGLGDTAMYLCATSFGGGTTDTQYFGPGTRLTVL.

The CDR3 nucleotides are TGCGCCAGCCACACTTGGACAGGGGCTTACAATGAGCAGTTCTTC. Amino acids: CASHTWTGAYNEQFF. The chain is built from TRBV5-1 and TRBJ2-1; TRBD1 matches 9 bases. CDR3 length: 15 amino acids. The germline V gene encodes CDR1 SGHRS and CDR2 YFSETQ. V lost 7 bases to trimming and J lost 4 bases; unmatched junction nucleotides: 9.

This clonotype has more than one count but fewer than ten. This chain uses TRBV7-6 with TRBJ2-1; D may be TRBD2 (5 bases). Germline values: CDR1 SGHVS, CDR2 FNYEAQ. The CDR3 contains 14 residues. V was clipped by 5 bases and J by 6 bases, with 14 bases between them. The CDR3 sequence is CASSRTAPVNEQFF. The DNA of the CDR3 is TGTGCCAGCAGCCGGACTGCTCCTGTCAATGAGCAGTTCTTC.

This clonotype was recorded at least ten times. This rearrangement joins TRBV7-6 to TRBJ2-3; 8 bases fit TRBD2. This CDR3 has 17 amino acids. Trimming removed 2 bases from V and 6 bases from J; junction bases left unmatched: 13. CDR1 and CDR2 (germline): SGHVS, FNYEAQ. CDR3 loop: CASSLSPIRGGLDTQYF. In nucleotides, the CDR3 is TGTGCCAGCAGCTTATCTCCGATCCGGGGGGGCCTCGATACGCAGTATTTT. The full variable domain, with the rest looked up from reference TRBV7-6 and TRBJ2-3, is GAGVSQSPRYKVTKRGQDVALRCDPISGHVSLYWYRQALGQGPEFLTYFNYEAQQDKSGLPNDRFSAERPEGSISTLTIQRTEQRDSAMYRCASSLSPIRGGLDTQYFGPGTRLTVL.

This clonotype has just a few counts. This chain joins TRBV20-1 and TRBJ2-5; 11 nucleotides agree with TRBD1. The junction had 7 bases not matched to a gene; V was cut back by 6 bases and J by 7 bases. This CDR3 region has 13 residues. CDR1 is DFQATT, CDR2 SNEGSKA, per germline (reference sequence). The CDR3 nucleotides read TGCAGTGCGACCGGGACAGGGGGTTTGACCCAGTACTTC. Translating gives CSATGTGGLTQYF.

The CDR3 DNA reads as TGCAGTGCTCTTAGGGTTAACTATGGCTACACCTTC. Translation gives CSALRVNYGYTF. V is TRBV20-1 and J is TRBJ1-2; D gene ambiguous. Germline CDR1 reads DFQATT; CDR2 reads SNEGSKA (reference sequence). Trimming stripped 5 bases from V and 1 base from J, with 8 bases between. The CDR3 length is 12 residues.